This paragraph reports one T cell receptor (beta chain). Sequencing used immunoSEQ multiplex PCR; TCRdb keeps in-frame clones, though not all of them. Among roughly 140,000 clones listed, 84% were seen once. This sample is drawn from a study of blood T cell repertoires in COVID-19. Across the whole study: T cells, B-cell-depleted T cells, or PBMCs provided the cDNA or gDNA that served as material.

This CDR3 is built from 16 residues. J was trimmed by 6 bases and V by 5 bases; bases with no gene match: 9. The germline V gene has CDR1 SGHNT and CDR2 YENEEA. The chain uses TRBV11-3 and TRBJ2-7; 14 bases are a match to TRBD2. The sample was peripheral blood. This TCR derives from a human donor in a cohort sampled during active COVID-19. The CDR3 sequence: CASSPRGTSGGSEQYF. The CDR3 coding sequence is TGTGCCAGCAGCCCCCGCGGGACTAGCGGGGGATCCGAGCAGTACTTC.